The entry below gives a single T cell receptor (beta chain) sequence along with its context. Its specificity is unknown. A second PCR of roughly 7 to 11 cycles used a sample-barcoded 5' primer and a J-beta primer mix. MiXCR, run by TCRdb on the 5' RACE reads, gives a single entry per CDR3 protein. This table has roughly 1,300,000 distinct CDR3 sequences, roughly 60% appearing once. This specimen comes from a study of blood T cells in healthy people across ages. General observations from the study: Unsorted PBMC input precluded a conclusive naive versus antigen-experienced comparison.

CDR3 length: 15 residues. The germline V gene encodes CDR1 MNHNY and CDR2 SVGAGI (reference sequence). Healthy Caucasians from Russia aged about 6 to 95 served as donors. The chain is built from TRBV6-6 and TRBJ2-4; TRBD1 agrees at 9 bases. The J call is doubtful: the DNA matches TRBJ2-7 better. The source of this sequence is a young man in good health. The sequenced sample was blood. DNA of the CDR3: TGTGCCAGCAGTTACGCCAGGGACAGGGCCGACGAGCAGTACTTC. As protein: CASSYARDRADEQYF.